The 31 T cell receptor beta chains reported below all come from one sample, sequenced in a study of HIV-infected children after antiretroviral therapy interruption. RNA-based 3' RACE libraries used unique molecular identifiers. TCRdb re-derived calls from the 3' RACE reads in MiXCR, one entry per CDR3 protein. The repertoire holds some 41,000 distinct CDR3 sequences, with approximately 7% as singletons. The treatment denotes: PENTA 11 planned treatment interruption arm or continuous ART arm. Sequenced here: CD45RA+ CD4+ T cells from PBMCs, pooled from several time points, sampled from a donor given antiretroviral therapy, either interrupted or continuous. Subset here: naive CD4+ CD45RA+ CD45RO- T cells. The receptors were sampled from a pool of human donors with HIV.

This clonotype was observed at least ten times. The chain joins TRBV6-1 to TRBJ1-2; a possible D gene is TRBD1 (6 bases). V lost 4 bases and J lost 4, with 16 bases in between. The CDR3 covers 15 residues. CDR1 is MNHNS, CDR2 SASEGT, per germline. In DNA form, the CDR3 reads TGTGCCAGCAGTGGGGGGAGACAGGCACTCTATGGCTACACCTTC. Its translation is CASSGGRQALYGYTF.

This clonotype showed up many times. This chain links TRBV12-5 with TRBJ2-5; 12 bases fit TRBD2. V dropped 7 bases and J dropped 4; count of bases not matched to a gene: 7. This CDR3 has 15 residues. The V gene's germline CDR1 is LGHNT and CDR2 FRNRAP. The CDR3 nucleotides read TGTGCTAGTGCCTTGACTAGCGGGAGAGTAGAGACCCAGTACTTC. It translates to CASALTSGRVETQYF. Drawing the rest from reference TRBV12-5 and TRBJ2-5, the complete variable domain is DARVTQTPRHKVTEMGQEVTMRCQPILGHNTVFWYRQTMMQGLELLAYFRNRAPLDDSGMPKDRFSAEMPDATLATLKIQPSEPRDSAVYFCASALTSGRVETQYFGPGTRLLVL.

V gene TRBV29-1 combines with J gene TRBJ2-2; 7 bases agree with TRBD1. The V segment lost 8 bases and the J segment 5 bases; nucleotides outside the gene matches: 11. The germline V gene has CDR1 SQVTM and CDR2 ANQGSEA. The CDR3 covers 14 residues. This CDR3 reads CSPSDRAKTGELFF. The DNA for the CDR3 is TGCAGCCCCAGCGACAGGGCAAAAACCGGGGAGCTGTTTTTT.

The table lists this clonotype with many counts. The chain recombines TRBV28 with TRBJ2-7, with D perhaps matching TRBD2 (5 bases). The V gene lost 2 bases and the J gene lost 6 bases, with 8 bases spanning the gap. Germline values: CDR1 MDHEN, CDR2 SYDVKM. This CDR3 region has 12 residues. The CDR3 reads CASSLLAGEQYF. CDR3 nucleotides: TGTGCCAGCAGTTTACTCGCGGGCGAGCAGTACTTC.

This clonotype was counted at least ten times. The V call is TRBV28, the J call TRBJ2-2; D not certain. Trimming removed 1 base at V and 1 base at J, with 7 bases between. CDR1 and CDR2 (germline): MDHEN, SYDVKM. The CDR3 runs to 15 residues. In DNA, the CDR3 is TGTGCCAGCAGTTTATTCCCTGGGAACACCGGGGAGCTGTTTTTT. Translation gives CASSLFPGNTGELFF.

This clonotype appeared many times. The CDR3 region has the DNA TGCGCCAGCAGCTTTAGCGGGAGCGCAGATACGCAGTATTTT. Encoded protein: CASSFSGSADTQYF. The gene calls are TRBV5-1 and TRBJ2-3; 9 positions match TRBD2. The CDR3 loop spans 14 amino acids. Germline loops: CDR1 SGHRS, CDR2 YFSETQ. Unmatched junction bases numbered 2, after V lost 2 bases and J lost 4 bases.

Many counts were recorded for this clonotype. The chain joins TRBV12-3 or TRBV12-4 to TRBJ2-3, with D uncertain. The CDR3 runs to 15 residues. Between the trimmed V and J ends, which lost 2 bases and 0 bases, there was a span of 9 bases. The CDR3 coding sequence is TGTGCCAGCAGTTTAAGAGCGACCAGCACAGATACGCAGTATTTT. The encoded protein is CASSLRATSTDTQYF.

As for this clonotype: A junction boundary mismatches the germline segment, possibly from a read error. The CDR3 DNA sequence: TGTGCTAGCCTGACACCTAGTCAAAACACCTTGTACTTT. As protein: CASLTPSQNTLYF. The chain couples TRBV6-4 to TRBJ2-4, with D uncertain. This CDR3 has 13 amino acids. In germline, CDR1 is MRHNA, CDR2 SNTAGT.

This clonotype was recorded once. The chain links TRBV5-4 to TRBJ2-1; either TRBD1 or TRBD2 may fit D (5 bases each). The CDR3 runs to 15 residues. Trimming removed 0 bases from V and 4 bases from J, with 11 bases in between. CDR1 is SGHNT, CDR2 YYREEE, per germline (reference sequence). The CDR3: CASSLGRGTYNEQFF. The CDR3 region has the DNA TGTGCCAGCAGCTTGGGTCGGGGCACGTACAATGAGCAGTTCTTC.

This clonotype showed up just a few times. V and J are TRBV7-9 and TRBJ2-1; 8 bases are a match to TRBD2. J gave up 10 bases and V 6 bases, and 8 bases lay outside the gene matches. This CDR3 region has 13 residues. Germline V lookup: CDR1 SEHNR, CDR2 FQNEAQ (reference sequence). The CDR3 nucleotides read TGTGCCAGCAGATCGGGACTAGGTAACGAGCAGTTCTTC. Translated, it gives CASRSGLGNEQFF.

A few counts support this clonotype. The rearrangement joins TRBV4-2 to TRBJ2-7; 7 bases fit TRBD2. Germline V gene lookup returns CDR1 LGHNA and CDR2 YNFKEQ. This CDR3 has 17 residues. Germline trimming cut 1 base from V and 6 bases from J; bases unmatched to any gene: 15. CDR3 in DNA: TGTGCCAGCAGCCAAGGCATGGGCCCGGGAGGACTGGTCGAGCAGTACTTC. Translation gives CASSQGMGPGGLVEQYF.

This clonotype was detected ten times or more. The rearrangement joins TRBV6-6 to TRBJ2-3, with 7 nucleotides matching TRBD2. Per the germline V gene, CDR1 is MNHNY and CDR2 is SVGAGI (reference sequence). This CDR3 region has 15 residues. V lost 6 bases, J lost 2 bases, and 8 bases stayed unmatched. CDR3 residues: CASRRLAPSTDTQYF. DNA for the CDR3: TGTGCCAGCAGACGACTAGCCCCGTCCACAGATACGCAGTATTTT.

This clonotype was seen more than once but under ten times. V usage is TRBV10-3 and J usage is TRBJ2-3; 12 bases line up with TRBD2. The V gene's germline CDR1 is ENHRY and CDR2 SYGVKD. The CDR3 spans 14 residues. V shed 9 bases and J 6 bases; nucleotides not matched to a gene: 7. DNA for the CDR3: TGTGCCATGGCTAGCGGGGGGGCTGATGATACGCAGTATTTT. As protein: CAMASGGADDTQYF.

This clonotype was seen at least ten times. The chain is built from TRBV7-2 and TRBJ1-1; TRBD1 matches 8 bases. The junction had 3 bases not matched to a gene; V was cut back by 4 bases and J by 5 bases. From germline, CDR1 is SGHTA and CDR2 FQGNSA. The CDR3 covers 13 residues. In nucleotides, the CDR3 is TGTGCCAGCAGCTCCCGGACAGGGACTGAAGCTTTCTTT. Protein: CASSSRTGTEAFF.

This clonotype was found many times. The chain employs TRBV6-2 or TRBV6-3 and TRBJ2-5, with TRBD2 matching over 10 bases. The V gene end was trimmed by 7 bases and the J gene end by 1 base; junction bases not matched to a gene: 9. This CDR3 has 16 residues. Germline V gene sequence: CDR1 MNHEY, CDR2 SVGEGT. As DNA, the CDR3 is TGTGCCAGCACCCGACCTCGGACTAGCGGCCAAGAGACCCAGTACTTC. It translates to CASTRPRTSGQETQYF.

This clonotype was recorded at least ten times. The genes are TRBV4-3 and TRBJ2-7; 7 bases agree with TRBD1. Germline CDR1 reads LGHNA; CDR2 reads YSLEER. The CDR3 length is 17 residues. V lost 4 bases, J lost 4 bases, and 16 bases stayed unmatched. CDR3: CASSPSPRTGSSYEQYF. In DNA, the CDR3 is TGCGCCAGCAGCCCCTCACCGCGGACAGGTTCATCTTACGAGCAGTACTTC.

CDR3 in DNA: TGTGCCAGCAGCCCAGCCGCCGCAGATACGCAGTATTTT. This codes for CASSPAAADTQYF. The chain has TRBV9 and TRBJ2-3, with D hard to call. Germline CDR1 SGDLS, CDR2 YYNGEE. The CDR3 consists of 13 residues. The V end lost 4 bases, the J end lost 4 bases, and 10 bases lay between the germline ends. Filled out from reference TRBV9 and TRBJ2-3, the complete variable domain reads DSGVTQTPKHLITATGQRVTLRCSPRSGDLSVYWYQQSLDQGLQFLIQYYNGEERAKGNILERFSAQQFPDLHSELNLSSLELGDSALYFCASSPAAADTQYFGPGTRLTVL.

This clonotype was observed many times. One end of the junction fails to match germline, which may point to a read error. This chain uses TRBV19 with TRBJ2-1, with a tentative D call TRBD2 (7 bases). CDR1 and CDR2 from the germline V gene are LNHDA and SQIVND (reference sequence). This CDR3 spans 15 amino acids. CDR3 residues: CASSIEGGNYAEQFF. The CDR3 DNA is TGTGCCAGCAGTATAGAGGGGGGGAACTATGCTGAGCAGTTCTTC.

There are a few counts of this clonotype. The rearrangement uses TRBV20-1 and TRBJ2-7; D may be TRBD1 or TRBD2 (6 bases each). The CDR3 runs 14 residues. The germline V and J ends were trimmed by 6 bases and 2 bases, with 17 bases remaining between them. Looked up from germline, CDR1 is DFQATT and CDR2 is SNEGSKA (reference sequence). CDR3 nucleotides: TGCAGTGCAAGAAGGGGGGAGGCAGCCTACGAGCAGTACTTC. Translation gives CSARRGEAAYEQYF.

This clonotype was detected ten times or more. This chain uses TRBV20-1 with TRBJ2-1, with 9 nucleotides matching TRBD1. The junction had 13 bases not matched to a gene; V was cut back by 4 bases and J by 3 bases. The CDR3 extends over 17 amino acids. CDR1 DFQATT and CDR2 SNEGSKA come from the germline V gene (reference sequence). CDR3 coding DNA: TGCAGTGCTATTCTCCTGCGCGGGACAGGGAACTACAATGAGCAGTTCTTC. Encoded protein: CSAILLRGTGNYNEQFF.

The rearrangement uses TRBV19 and TRBJ1-1; maybe TRBD1 (5 bases). Germline CDR1 reads LNHDA; CDR2 reads SQIVND (reference sequence). V was pared by 2 bases and J by 0 bases, with 7 bases between. The CDR3 is 14 amino acids. The CDR3 here is CASSISGLNTEAFF. The CDR3 region has the DNA TGTGCCAGTAGTATATCAGGGTTGAACACTGAAGCTTTCTTT. The full variable domain, in which reference TRBV19 and TRBJ1-1 provide the parts outside the CDR3, is DGGITQSPKYLFRKEGQNVTLSCEQNLNHDAMYWYRQDPGQGLRLIYYSQIVNDFQKGDIAEGYSVSREKKESFPLTVTSAQKNPTAFYLCASSISGLNTEAFFGQGTRLTVV.

This clonotype was recorded at least ten times. V gene TRBV11-2 combines with J gene TRBJ2-2; a weak D match, TRBD1 (6 bases). Deletions cut 7 bases from V and 2 bases from J, with 11 bases between. The CDR3 covers 14 residues. Germline V gene sequence: CDR1 SGHAT, CDR2 FQNNGV. Written as DNA, the CDR3 is TGTGCCAGCATCCTACAGGGAAACACCGGGGAGCTGTTTTTT. It translates to CASILQGNTGELFF.

Ten or more counts support this clonotype. The V call is TRBV10-2, the J call TRBJ2-3; 10 nucleotides match TRBD2. The germline CDR1 and CDR2 sequences are WSHSY and SAAADI. The CDR3 consists of 15 residues. Trimming cost V 7 bases and J 2 bases; bases outside gene matches: 6. In nucleotides, the CDR3 is TGCGCCAGCAAGGTTCTAGCGGGGGCCACAGATACGCAGTATTTT. Amino acid sequence: CASKVLAGATDTQYF.

This clonotype showed up many times. The chain recombines TRBV10-3 with TRBJ2-5, with D possibly being TRBD1 (5 bases). Germline-derived CDR1 and CDR2 are ENHRY and SYGVKD. Trimming stripped 4 bases from V and 2 bases from J, with 8 bases between. The CDR3 has 13 residues. CDR3 protein: CAISVDRQETQYF. CDR3 nucleotide sequence: TGTGCCATCAGTGTAGACAGACAAGAGACCCAGTACTTC.

The CDR3 DNA is TGTGCCAGCAGTCCATCGGGACTAGCGGGTCTCTCCTACAATGAGCAGTTCTTC. This codes for CASSPSGLAGLSYNEQFF. The V gene is TRBV28, the J gene TRBJ2-1; 12 bases align to TRBD2. V lost 5 bases, J lost 0 bases, and 8 bases stayed unmatched. This CDR3 spans 18 amino acids. Germline V gene data show CDR1 as MDHEN and CDR2 as SYDVKM.

This clonotype has a handful of counts. The chain recombines TRBV28 with TRBJ2-7; tentatively, D is TRBD1 (6 bases). This CDR3 contains 14 residues. V lost 6 bases to trimming and J lost 1 base, with 13 bases between them. The germline V gene has CDR1 MDHEN and CDR2 SYDVKM. CDR3 amino acids: CASRNPGQSYEQYF. As DNA, the CDR3 is TGTGCCAGCAGGAACCCGGGACAATCCTACGAGCAGTACTTC.

The chain is built from TRBV7-3 and TRBJ2-7; possible D gene TRBD2, 5 bases. Germline V gene lookup returns CDR1 SGHTA and CDR2 FQGTGA. The CDR3 has 13 amino acids. V shed 5 bases and J shed 3 bases, with 11 bases lying between them. CDR3 region: CASSPDEGYEQYF. The CDR3 DNA follows: TGTGCCAGCAGCCCCGATGAGGGCTACGAGCAGTACTTC. Filled out from reference TRBV7-3 and TRBJ2-7, the complete variable domain reads GAGVSQTPSNKVTEKGKYVELRCDPISGHTALYWYRQSLGQGPEFLIYFQGTGAADDSGLPNDRFFAVRPEGSVSTLKIQRTERGDSAVYLCASSPDEGYEQYFGPGTRLTVT.

This clonotype was detected only a few times. The chain couples TRBV28 to TRBJ2-3, with 9 bases lining up with TRBD2. The trim removed 6 bases at V and 3 bases at J, leaving 10 bases unmatched. Germline V gene lookup returns CDR1 MDHEN and CDR2 SYDVKM. This CDR3 has 16 residues. The CDR3 nucleotides read TGTGCCAGCAGCGGGACTAGCAGCTTTAGTACAGATACGCAGTATTTT. Translation gives CASSGTSSFSTDTQYF.

The chain links TRBV6-5 to TRBJ2-1; 11 nucleotides agree with TRBD2. This CDR3 contains 16 residues. The germline CDR1 and CDR2 sequences are MNHEY and SVGAGI. Germline trimming cut 0 bases from V and 8 bases from J; bases unmatched to any gene: 6. The CDR3 nucleotides are TGTGCCAGCAGTTACTCGAATAGCGGGGGGGCCCATGAGCAGTTCTTC. Translation: CASSYSNSGGAHEQFF.

This clonotype occurred many times. V and J are TRBV6-6 and TRBJ2-1; 7 nucleotides agree with TRBD2. V was pared by 8 bases and J by 9 bases, with 13 bases of the junction left unmatched. CDR1 is MNHNY, CDR2 SVGAGI, per germline (reference sequence). The CDR3 extends over 14 amino acids. The chain's CDR3 is CASGRLGEGAEQFF. CDR3 DNA: TGTGCCAGCGGGAGACTGGGGGAGGGTGCTGAGCAGTTCTTC.

This clonotype appeared many times. The rearrangement links TRBV2 to TRBJ2-3; 10 positions agree with TRBD1. The CDR3 totals 15 residues. The J segment lost 2 bases and the V segment lost 8 bases, leaving 7 bases of the junction unmatched. CDR1 and CDR2 from the germline V gene are SNHLY and FYNNEI. The CDR3 reads CASGADRGPTDTQYF. DNA for the CDR3: TGTGCCAGCGGGGCAGACAGGGGGCCCACAGATACGCAGTATTTT.